This TCR beta chain is drawn from a study of blood T cell repertoires in COVID-19. Trimming shortened V by 4 bases and J by 0 bases, and 8 bases separated the two germline ends. Germline-derived CDR1 and CDR2 are SGHDT and YYEEEE. The CDR3 is 14 residues long. Produced via immunoSEQ multiplex PCR; TCRdb's table is partial and in-frame only. The sample has 220,000 or so clones, around 88% seen once. The chain joins TRBV5-6 to TRBJ1-3; no clear D gene. The source material was PBMCs or T cells enriched from blood (not recorded which). This sequence originates from a woman aged 45-59 years who had recovered from COVID-19. CDR3 in amino acids: CASSRDISGNTIYF. The CDR3 DNA reads as TGTGCCAGCAGCCGGGATATCTCTGGAAACACCATATATTTT.